The sequence of this TCR beta chain was determined in a study of CD8 T cells in ankylosing spondylitis. Study-level findings and limits: Reportedly, matched ankylosing spondylitis synovial fluid was significantly enriched for disease-linked clones. Both synovial fluid and blood in reactive arthritis had previously been reported to carry some motif variants. With a CD8+ phenotype, disease-linked clones were relatively rare in peripheral blood. Ankylosing spondylitis blood seemed to carry a telltale TCR beta motif made of about 8 highly homologous variants.

V was shortened by 3 bases and J by 7 bases, with 9 bases between the two germline ends. CDR3 length: 11 residues. Germline values: CDR1 DFQATT, CDR2 SNEGSKA (reference sequence). Making use of molecular barcodes, quantitative 5'-RACE generated TCR beta libraries. TCRdb analysed the 5' RACE reads with MiXCR anew, one entry per CDR3 protein. The repertoire holds 500,000 or so distinct CDR3 sequences, with roughly 5% as singletons. The sample holds many counts of this clonotype. The antigen is unknown. Sample: blood, either unsorted or a sorted T cell fraction (not recorded which). The clonotype comes from a male donor with ankylosing spondylitis. V usage is TRBV20-1 and J usage is TRBJ1-1; D ambiguous. The CDR3 DNA sequence: TGCAGTGCTAGGGGAGCACTTGAAGCTTTCTTT. Translating gives CSARGALEAFF.